One sample yielded the 29 T cell receptor beta chains listed below, sequenced in a study of blood T cells in healthy people across ages. A second 7 to 11 cycle PCR used barcoded and J-beta primers. TCRdb re-derived calls from the 5' RACE reads in MiXCR, one entry per CDR3 protein. The sample comprises over 1,500,000 distinct CDR3 sequences, approximately 50% of which are singletons, and approximately 2.1% rests with the top ten. Sequenced material: blood. These receptor sequences come from a woman in her thirties or forties in good health.

The CDR3 spells CASSVTNPGELFF. The CDR3 region has the DNA TGTGCCAGCAGCGTAACCAATCCCGGGGAGCTGTTTTTT. The V and J genes are TRBV7-6 and TRBJ2-2, with D hard to call. The CDR3 runs 13 residues. V gave up 5 bases and J gave up 6 bases, with 10 bases separating them. Germline V CDR1 and CDR2: SGHVS, FNYEAQ. The full variable domain, in which reference TRBV7-6 and TRBJ2-2 provide the parts outside the CDR3, is GAGVSQSPRYKVTKRGQDVALRCDPISGHVSLYWYRQALGQGPEFLTYFNYEAQQDKSGLPNDRFSAERPEGSISTLTIQRTEQRDSAMYRCASSVTNPGELFFGEGSRLTVL.

This clonotype appeared a few times. V is TRBV6-5 and J is TRBJ2-5; a possible D gene is TRBD1 (6 bases). This CDR3 region has 14 residues. Germline V gene data show CDR1 as MNHEY and CDR2 as SVGAGI. V lost 7 bases, J lost 3 bases, and 15 bases lay in between. The DNA for the CDR3 is TGTGCCAGCATGGTTGGAAACAGGGAAGAGACCCAGTACTTC. The encoded protein is CASMVGNREETQYF.

The rearrangement joins TRBV27 to TRBJ2-1; 10 bases map to TRBD2. Per the germline V gene, CDR1 is MNHEY and CDR2 is SMNVEV (reference sequence). The J segment lost 2 bases and the V segment lost 8 bases, leaving 9 bases of the junction unmatched. This CDR3 contains 16 residues. The CDR3 reads CASFGLAGATYNEQFF. The CDR3 DNA reads TGTGCCAGCTTCGGGCTAGCGGGGGCAACCTACAATGAGCAGTTCTTC.

J is TRBJ2-1 and V is TRBV12-3 or TRBV12-4; D is possibly TRBD1 (6 bases). The CDR3 has 15 amino acids. V lost 6 bases to trimming and J lost 5 bases, with 17 bases between them. The chain's CDR3 is CASRLQGIRDNEQFF. The CDR3 bases are TGTGCCAGCAGGTTACAGGGTATCCGGGACAATGAGCAGTTCTTC.

This clonotype was observed a few times. This rearrangement joins TRBV25-1 to TRBJ1-2, with D hard to call. CDR3 length: 14 residues. In germline, CDR1 is MGHDK, CDR2 SYGVNS. Trimming removed 8 bases from V and 0 bases from J, with 13 bases in between. The CDR3 is CASHPEPPNYGYTF. DNA of the CDR3: TGTGCCAGCCACCCGGAACCCCCTAACTATGGCTACACCTTC.

This clonotype was observed a few times. This sequence joins TRBV24-1 and TRBJ2-5; D unclear. Between the trimmed V and J ends, which lost 3 bases and 2 bases, there was a span of 15 bases. The CDR3 has 16 amino acids. Germline CDR1 and CDR2: KGHDR and SFDVKD. CDR3 nucleotide sequence: TGTGCCACCAGTGATCCCCCCCTGTTGGGACAAGAGACCCAGTACTTC. It yields the protein CATSDPPLLGQETQYF.

The rearrangement links TRBV29-1 to TRBJ2-7, with a weak D call TRBD2 (6 bases). Germline V gene lookup returns CDR1 SQVTM and CDR2 ANQGSEA. This CDR3 spans 12 amino acids. V was clipped by 4 bases and J by 5 bases, with 12 bases between them. DNA for the CDR3: TGCAGCGTTGGACGGGGGATCGACGAGCAGTACTTC. Translated, it gives CSVGRGIDEQYF.

The chain carries TRBV28 and TRBJ1-3; D is unresolved. In germline, CDR1 is MDHEN, CDR2 SYDVKM. The length of the CDR3 is 14 residues. V lost 7 bases and J lost 0, with 10 bases in between. The CDR3: CASNSGSSGNTIYF. The CDR3 bases are TGTGCCAGCAATTCGGGTAGCTCTGGAAACACCATATATTTT.

V usage is TRBV20-1 and J usage is TRBJ2-1; D not certain. Trimming took off 3 bases at V and 6 bases at J, with 9 bases between the two ends. This CDR3 has 12 amino acids. Germline-derived CDR1 and CDR2 are DFQATT and SNEGSKA (reference sequence). Here the CDR3 DNA reads TGCAGTGCTAGTCGTACATCCAATGAGCAGTTCTTC. This translates into CSASRTSNEQFF.

This clonotype was seen a handful of times. V usage is TRBV5-1 and J usage is TRBJ2-1, with a possible D match to TRBD1 (5 bases). V shed 3 bases and J shed 5 bases, with 9 bases lying between them. CDR3 length equals 13 residues. CDR1 is SGHRS, CDR2 YFSETQ, per germline. The CDR3 reads CASSSGNHNEQFF. CDR3 coding DNA: TGCGCCAGCAGCTCAGGGAACCACAATGAGCAGTTCTTC. Full variable domain (missing parts from reference TRBV5-1 and TRBJ2-1): KAGVTQTPRYLIKTRGQQVTLSCSPISGHRSVSWYQQTPGQGLQFLFEYFSETQRNKGNFPGRFSGRQFSNSRSEMNVSTLELGDSALYLCASSSGNHNEQFFGPGTRLTVL.

V gene TRBV28 combines with J gene TRBJ2-1, with D tentatively TRBD2 (6 bases). Between the trimmed V and J ends, which lost 1 base and 10 bases, there was a span of 14 bases. The CDR3 covers 14 residues. The germline V gene has CDR1 MDHEN and CDR2 SYDVKM. CDR3 amino acids: CASSLLPGRNEQFF. As DNA, the CDR3 is TGTGCCAGCAGTTTATTACCGGGGAGGAACGAGCAGTTCTTC.

The genes are TRBV6-1 and TRBJ2-7; 11 bases fit TRBD1. The V segment lost 10 bases and the J segment 2 bases; nucleotides outside the gene matches: 7. The CDR3 has 14 residues. The V gene's germline CDR1 is MNHNS and CDR2 SASEGT. CDR3 nucleotides: TGTGCCATCTGGACAGGGGGCACAACCTACGAGCAGTACTTC. The encoded protein is CAIWTGGTTYEQYF.

The genes are TRBV28 and TRBJ2-4; 9 bases match TRBD1. The length of the CDR3 is 17 residues. V was pared by 3 bases and J by 3 bases, with 9 bases of the junction left unmatched. Per the germline V gene, CDR1 is MDHEN and CDR2 is SYDVKM. CDR3: CASSFFGTGSSKNIQYF. CDR3 sequence (DNA): TGTGCCAGCAGTTTTTTTGGGACAGGGTCTAGCAAAAACATTCAGTACTTC.

The V call is TRBV29-1, the J call TRBJ2-3; the D is unclear. This CDR3 has 13 residues. CDR1 is SQVTM and CDR2 is ANQGSEA in the germline V gene. Trimming took 7 bases from V and 0 from J, leaving 11 bases between them. The CDR3 sequence is CSAGRLSTDTQYF. DNA of the CDR3: TGCAGCGCTGGACGGCTAAGCACAGATACGCAGTATTTT.

The CDR3 reads CSAPGTGYPSGANVLTF. DNA for the CDR3: TGCAGTGCTCCCGGGACAGGGTATCCTTCTGGGGCCAACGTCCTGACTTTC. The rearrangement uses TRBV20-1 and TRBJ2-6; 9 bases are a match to TRBD1. The V segment lost 5 bases and the J segment 1 base; nucleotides outside the gene matches: 9. The germline gives CDR1 DFQATT, CDR2 SNEGSKA (reference sequence). CDR3 size: 17 residues.

The V gene is TRBV6-6, the J gene TRBJ1-6, with 7 bases that match TRBD1. Germline loops: CDR1 MNHNY, CDR2 SVGAGI (reference sequence). V was pared by 8 bases and J by 7 bases, with 8 bases of the junction left unmatched. The CDR3 has 14 amino acids. The CDR3 bases are TGTGCCAGCGAGCTGGACAGGCTCAATTCACCCCTCCACTTT. Protein product: CASELDRLNSPLHF.

This clonotype was observed a handful of times. This sequence joins TRBV28 and TRBJ2-1; 9 bases are shared with TRBD2. The germline V gene has CDR1 MDHEN and CDR2 SYDVKM. The junction had 7 bases not matched to a gene; V was cut back by 4 bases and J by 0 bases. CDR3 size: 17 residues. This CDR3 is CASSSAGTSRSYNEQFF. CDR3 DNA sequence: TGTGCCAGCAGTTCCGCCGGGACTAGCCGCTCCTACAATGAGCAGTTCTTC.

This clonotype was counted only a few times. This chain uses TRBV5-1 with TRBJ2-5; TRBD2 matches 12 bases. V gave up 4 bases and J gave up 2 bases; unmatched junction bases: 6. This CDR3 region has 16 residues. Germline V gives CDR1 SGHRS, CDR2 YFSETQ. Here the CDR3 reads CASSEGTSGFQETQYF. DNA of the CDR3: TGCGCCAGCAGCGAAGGGACTAGCGGGTTTCAAGAGACCCAGTACTTC.

This clonotype was picked up a small number of times. This chain connects TRBV4-1 to TRBJ2-5, with TRBD2 matching over 7 bases. V lost 3 bases and J lost 2; bases outside the gene matches: 15. This CDR3 has 18 amino acids. Germline CDR1 reads MGHRA; CDR2 reads YSYEKL. CDR3 sequence reads: CASSHPAPGRALQETQYF. CDR3 DNA: TGCGCCAGCAGCCATCCCGCCCCTGGGAGGGCTCTTCAAGAGACCCAGTACTTC.

This clonotype was found a few times. The chain carries TRBV13 and TRBJ1-4, with D unclear. This CDR3 has 12 residues. Germline-derived CDR1 and CDR2 are PRHDT and FYEKMQ (reference sequence). Trimming pared 0 bases from V and 16 bases from J, leaving 12 bases between. The CDR3: CASSLGYSVRFF. The CDR3 coding sequence is TGTGCCAGCAGCTTAGGGTACAGCGTTCGGTTTTTT. Looking up the rest from reference TRBV13 and TRBJ1-4 gives the full variable domain: AAGVIQSPRHLIKEKRETATLKCYPIPRHDTVYWYQQGPGQDPQFLISFYEKMQSDKGSIPDRFSAQQFSDYHSELNMSSLELGDSALYFCASSLGYSVRFFGSGTQLSVL.

This clonotype was counted between two and nine times. The chain's CDR3 is CASSLFGGAPDTQYF. CDR3 nucleotide sequence: TGTGCCAGCAGTTTATTCGGGGGGGCCCCGGATACGCAGTATTTT. The chain joins TRBV27 to TRBJ2-3, with 8 bases fitting TRBD2. The V and J ends lost 1 base and 6 bases, in that order; junction bases with no gene match: 6. Germline values: CDR1 MNHEY, CDR2 SMNVEV (reference sequence). The CDR3 extends over 15 amino acids.

The rearrangement joins TRBV6-2 or TRBV6-3 to TRBJ2-7, with D hard to call. The CDR3 runs 14 residues. V lost 1 base, J lost 0 bases, and 7 bases lay in between. CDR1 and CDR2 from the germline V gene are MNHEY and SVGEGT. CDR3 sequence reads: CASSYYAGSYEQYF. The CDR3 nucleotides are TGTGCCAGCAGTTACTACGCCGGCTCCTACGAGCAGTACTTC.

V is TRBV7-2 and J is TRBJ2-5; D remains unclear. The V and J ends lost 0 bases and 11 bases respectively, with 16 bases between them. The CDR3 is 14 amino acids. CDR1 is SGHTA and CDR2 is FQGNSA in the germline V gene. This CDR3 is CASSLALDYNEQYF. CDR3 bases: TGTGCCAGCAGCTTAGCTCTAGATTACAATGAGCAGTACTTC.

This chain connects TRBV6-5 to TRBJ1-6; 9 bases map to TRBD1. CDR3 length: 15 amino acids. The germline V gene encodes CDR1 MNHEY and CDR2 SVGAGI. V gave up 4 bases and J gave up 8 bases; unmatched junction bases: 6. CDR3 DNA: TGTGCCAGCAGTTTTGGGGACAGGGTTGATTCACCCCTCCACTTT. Translation: CASSFGDRVDSPLHF.

The V gene is TRBV5-1, the J gene TRBJ2-5; possible D gene TRBD1, 6 bases. Deletions cut 4 bases from V and 7 bases from J, with 17 bases between. Germline CDR1 reads SGHRS; CDR2 reads YFSETQ. This CDR3 is built from 14 residues. CDR3 sequence reads: CASSAWTEAGTQYF. As DNA, the CDR3 is TGCGCCAGCAGCGCCTGGACAGAGGCGGGGACCCAGTACTTC. Full variable domain (rest looked up from reference TRBV5-1 and TRBJ2-5): KAGVTQTPRYLIKTRGQQVTLSCSPISGHRSVSWYQQTPGQGLQFLFEYFSETQRNKGNFPGRFSGRQFSNSRSEMNVSTLELGDSALYLCASSAWTEAGTQYFGPGTRLLVL.

This clonotype has only a few counts. The rearrangement links TRBV4-2 to TRBJ1-1; TRBD1 agrees at 12 bases. V lost 1 base, J lost 0 bases, and 6 bases stayed unmatched. Germline-derived CDR1 and CDR2 are LGHNA and YNFKEQ. The CDR3 spans 18 residues. The DNA of the CDR3 is TGTGCCAGCAGCCAAGTGGGACAGGGGGCGGGCATGAACACTGAAGCTTTCTTT. Amino acids: CASSQVGQGAGMNTEAFF.

The chain carries TRBV7-2 and TRBJ2-5; 13 bases fit TRBD2. Germline loops: CDR1 SGHTA, CDR2 FQGNSA. J lost 4 bases, V lost 4 bases, and 9 bases had no gene match. This CDR3 has 17 amino acids. This chain's CDR3 is CASSSQHGLAGVETQYF. DNA for the CDR3: TGTGCCAGCAGCTCGCAGCACGGACTAGCGGGGGTAGAGACCCAGTACTTC.

This chain joins TRBV4-1 and TRBJ2-1; D possibly matches TRBD1 or TRBD2 (5 bases each). Germline-derived CDR1 and CDR2 are MGHRA and YSYEKL. The CDR3 spans 18 residues. V lost 0 bases and J 13 bases, leaving 28 bases between the germline ends. The CDR3 bases are TGCGCCAGCAGCCAAGATAAGGCCAGGGCTACTAGAGGAGTGACCCAGTTCTTC. The encoded protein is CASSQDKARATRGVTQFF.

This clonotype showed up many times. This chain joins TRBV27 and TRBJ2-1; 11 nucleotides line up with TRBD2. CDR1 MNHEY and CDR2 SMNVEV come from the germline V gene (reference sequence). The CDR3 has 15 residues. V lost 2 bases and J lost 6; bases outside the gene matches: 3. The CDR3 protein is CASSLTSGGSNEQFF. CDR3 in DNA: TGTGCCAGCAGTTTAACTAGCGGGGGTTCCAATGAGCAGTTCTTC.